Listed below are T cell receptor beta chains from one sample, sequenced in a study of glioma-infiltrating T cells. MiXCR, applied by TCRdb to the multiplex PCR reads, yields one record per CDR3 protein. Of fewer than 500,000 distinct CDR3 sequences listed, roughly two fifths are singletons. The sequenced sample consisted of glioma tissue, nonneoplastic brain tissue, or PBMCs (not recorded which). These receptors came from a human donor with low-grade glioma or glioblastoma, undergoing nonglioma brain surgery, or in good health (not recorded which). Both conserved end residues are part of each CDR3. A D gene is named only where the DNA matches it firmly. Clone sizes are given selectively: once, few, many, or a class where the clone is expanded.

CDR3 protein,CDR3 DNA,clone size,V gene,J gene,D gene
CASSFRDREFGDGYTF,TGTGCCAGCAGCTTCCGGGACAGGGAGTTCGGGGATGGCTACACCTTC,-,TRBV6-2/TRBV6-3,TRBJ1-2,TRBD1
CASIPGLGSISGANVLTF,TGTGCCAGCATCCCGGGACTAGGTAGCATCTCTGGGGCCAACGTCCTGACTTTC,many,TRBV28,TRBJ2-6,TRBD2
CASSSLTFPTNEKLFF,TGTGCCAGCAGTTCCCTGACATTTCCAACTAATGAAAAACTGTTTTTT,many,TRBV27,TRBJ1-4,-
CASSPKQTADASGYTF,TGCGCCAGCAGCCCAAAGCAGACAGCTGATGCGAGTGGCTACACCTTC,few,TRBV4-1,TRBJ1-2,-
CASSPRAVLAKNIQYF,TGTGCCAGCTCACCCCGGGCAGTACTAGCCAAAAACATTCAGTACTTC,-,TRBV18,TRBJ2-4,-
CATSDFSLAGVNEQFF,TGTGCCACCAGTGATTTCTCCCTAGCGGGAGTCAATGAGCAGTTCTTC,-,TRBV24-1,TRBJ2-1,TRBD2
CASSLLRNEQFF,TGTGCCAGCAGTCTCCTAAGAAATGAGCAGTTCTTC,-,TRBV28,TRBJ2-1,-
CASEGTGRNEQYF,TGTGCCAGCGAAGGGACAGGGAGGAACGAGCAGTACTTC,many,TRBV28,TRBJ2-7,TRBD1
CASSATGLAGVDTQYF,TGTGCCAGCAGCGCGACGGGACTAGCGGGAGTCGATACGCAGTATTTT,-,TRBV7-2,TRBJ2-3,TRBD2
CASRPDNTYEQYF,TGTGCCAGCAGACCCGACAATACCTACGAGCAGTACTTC,-,TRBV2,TRBJ2-7,-